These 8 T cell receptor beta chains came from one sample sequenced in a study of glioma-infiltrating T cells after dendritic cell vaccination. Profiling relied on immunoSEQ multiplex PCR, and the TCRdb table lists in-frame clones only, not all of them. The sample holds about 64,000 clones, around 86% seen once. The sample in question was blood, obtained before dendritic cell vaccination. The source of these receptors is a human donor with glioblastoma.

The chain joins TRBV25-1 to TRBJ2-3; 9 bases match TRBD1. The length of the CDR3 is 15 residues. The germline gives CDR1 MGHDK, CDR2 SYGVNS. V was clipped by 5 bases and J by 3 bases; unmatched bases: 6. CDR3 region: CASSWGQGRTDTQYF. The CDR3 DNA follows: TGTGCCAGCAGTTGGGGACAGGGAAGAACAGATACGCAGTATTTT.

CDR3 residues: CASSALGQVNQPQHF. DNA of the CDR3: TGTGCCAGCAGTGCCCTGGGACAGGTAAATCAGCCCCAGCATTTT. The J gene is TRBJ1-5, the V gene TRBV6-1; 8 positions match TRBD1. The CDR3 is 15 amino acids. Germline V gives CDR1 MNHNS, CDR2 SASEGT. The trim removed 4 bases at V and 4 bases at J, leaving 6 bases unmatched.

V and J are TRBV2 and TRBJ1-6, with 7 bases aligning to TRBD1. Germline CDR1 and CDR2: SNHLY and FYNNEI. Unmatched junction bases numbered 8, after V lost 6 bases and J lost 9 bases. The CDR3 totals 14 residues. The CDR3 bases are TGTGCCAGCAGACGACAGGGCCAAGGTTCACCCCTCCACTTT. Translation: CASRRQGQGSPLHF. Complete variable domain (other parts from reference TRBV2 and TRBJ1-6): EPEVTQTPSHQVTQMGQEVILRCVPISNHLYFYWYRQILGQKVEFLVSFYNNEISEKSEIFDDQFSVERPDGSNFTLKIRSTKLEDSAMYFCASRRQGQGSPLHFGNGTRLTVT.

Written as DNA, the CDR3 is TGTGCCAGCAGAAAGGACAGTTCCTATGGCTACACCTTC. Protein sequence: CASRKDSSYGYTF. V is TRBV25-1 and J is TRBJ1-2, with TRBD1 as a possible D gene (6 bases). The germline CDR1 and CDR2 sequences are MGHDK and SYGVNS. The CDR3 is 13 residues long. Trimming left V 6 bases short and J 4 bases short, with 12 bases between.

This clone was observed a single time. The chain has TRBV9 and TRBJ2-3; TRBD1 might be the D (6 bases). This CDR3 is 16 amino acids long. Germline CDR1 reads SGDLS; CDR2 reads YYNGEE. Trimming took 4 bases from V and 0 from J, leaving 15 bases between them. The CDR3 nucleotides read TGTGCCAGCAGCTTAACCGGGACACTTAGCACAGATACGCAGTATTTT. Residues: CASSLTGTLSTDTQYF.

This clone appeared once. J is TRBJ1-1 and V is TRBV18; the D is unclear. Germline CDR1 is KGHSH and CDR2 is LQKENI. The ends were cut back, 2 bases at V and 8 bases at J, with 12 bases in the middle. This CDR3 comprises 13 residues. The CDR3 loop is CASSPLPTVEAFF. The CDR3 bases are TGTGCCAGCTCACCATTGCCCACAGTCGAAGCTTTCTTT.

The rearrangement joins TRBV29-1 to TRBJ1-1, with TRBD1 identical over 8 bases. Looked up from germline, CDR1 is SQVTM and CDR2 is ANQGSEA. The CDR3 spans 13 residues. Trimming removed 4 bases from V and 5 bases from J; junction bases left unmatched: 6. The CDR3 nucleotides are TGCAGCGTTGGGACAGGGTTTGGTACTGAAGCTTTCTTT. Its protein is CSVGTGFGTEAFF.

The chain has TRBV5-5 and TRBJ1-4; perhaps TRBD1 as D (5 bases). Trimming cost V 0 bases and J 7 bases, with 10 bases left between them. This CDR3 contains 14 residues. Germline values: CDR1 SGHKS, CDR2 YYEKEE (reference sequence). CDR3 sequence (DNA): TGTGCCAGCAGCTTGGCAGGGAGGGCTGAAAAACTGTTTTTT. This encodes CASSLAGRAEKLFF. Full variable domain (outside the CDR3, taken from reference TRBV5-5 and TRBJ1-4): DAGVTQSPTHLIKTRGQQVTLRCSPISGHKSVSWYQQVLGQGPQFIFQYYEKEERGRGNFPDRFSARQFPNYSSELNVNALLLGDSALYLCASSLAGRAEKLFFGSGTQLSVL.